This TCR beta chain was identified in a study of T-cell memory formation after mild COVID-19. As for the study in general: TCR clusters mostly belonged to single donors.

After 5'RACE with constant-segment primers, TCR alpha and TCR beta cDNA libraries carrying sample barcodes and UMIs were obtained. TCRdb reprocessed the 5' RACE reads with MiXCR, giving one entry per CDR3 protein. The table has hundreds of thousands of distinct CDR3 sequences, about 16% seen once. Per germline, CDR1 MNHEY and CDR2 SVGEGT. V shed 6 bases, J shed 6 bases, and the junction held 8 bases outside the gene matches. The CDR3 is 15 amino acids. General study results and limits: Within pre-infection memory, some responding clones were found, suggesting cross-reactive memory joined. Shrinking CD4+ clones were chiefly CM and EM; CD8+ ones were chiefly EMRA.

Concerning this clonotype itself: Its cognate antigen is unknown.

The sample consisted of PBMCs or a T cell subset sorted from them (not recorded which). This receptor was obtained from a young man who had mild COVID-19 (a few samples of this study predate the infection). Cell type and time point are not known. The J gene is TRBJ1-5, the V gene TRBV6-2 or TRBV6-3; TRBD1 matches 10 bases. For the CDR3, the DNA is TGTGCCAGCAGCTATAGACAGGGGGCTTTTCAGCCCCAGCATTTT. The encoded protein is CASSYRQGAFQPQHF.